This T cell receptor beta chain was profiled in a study of metastatic and nonmetastatic thyroid tumors. Study overall: The comparison covered peripheral blood and tumor or nodule tissue in malignant and benign thyroid patients.

The CDR3 totals 13 residues. Germline loops: CDR1 SGHTA, CDR2 FQGNSA. Trimming removed 2 bases from V and 3 bases from J, with 7 bases in between. In the original processing: Variation in CDR3 across clinicopathological groups served as the basis for constructing a distant-metastasis classifier in papillary thyroid cancer. TCRdb redid the clone calls on the PCR reads using MiXCR. V and J calls and clone size were set by TCRdb, not the authors. Of 14,000 or so clones listed, about 35% are singletons. Ten or more counts support this clone. Its target is not known. Among the patients, none had received any treatment before thyroid surgery. Broader study findings: It was reported that TCR beta diversity was significantly higher in malignant thyroid tumors than benign nodules, in blood and tumor.

Sequenced: tumor tissue. The chain joins TRBV7-2 to TRBJ1-2, with D hard to call. This TCR was sampled from a male donor with papillary thyroid cancer or a benign thyroid nodule (not recorded which). Some clones in this sample may be carry-over from other donors' samples. The CDR3 DNA sequence: TGTGCCAGCAGCTTAACACATTACTATGGCTACACCTTC. Residues: CASSLTHYYGYTF. Together with reference TRBV7-2 and TRBJ1-2, the CDR3 gives the full variable domain: GAGVSQSPSNKVTEKGKDVELRCDPISGHTALYWYRQSLGQGLEFLIYFQGNSAPDKSGLPSDRFSAERTGGSVSTLTIQRTQQEDSAVYLCASSLTHYYGYTFGSGTRLTVV.